A single sample is the source of the 28 T cell receptor beta chains below, sequenced in a study of T cells in Graves' hyperthyroidism and ophthalmopathy. Amplified TCR beta CDR3 regions derived from RNA transcripts. HTBI primers were used for first-round RT-PCR of the TCR CDR3. TCRdb re-called the multiplex PCR reads through MiXCR, storing one row per CDR3 protein. This sample yields some 720,000 distinct CDR3 sequences, of which 16% are seen a single time; around 7.7% belongs to the top ten. Sequenced input: blood. The receptors come from a man aged 18 to 30 with Graves' hyperthyroidism.

This clonotype showed up just a few times. The V call is TRBV5-4, the J call TRBJ1-6; no clear D. V shed 3 bases and J shed 8 bases, with 12 bases lying between them. There are 14 residues in the CDR3. The V gene's germline CDR1 is SGHNT and CDR2 YYREEE (reference sequence). The CDR3 is CASSSGGQDSPLHF. CDR3 DNA sequence: TGTGCCAGCAGCTCCGGAGGGCAGGATTCACCCCTCCACTTT.

This clonotype has at least ten counts. The genes are TRBV28 and TRBJ2-1, with D tentatively TRBD2 (5 bases). The V end lost 8 bases, the J end lost 6 bases, and 26 bases lay between the germline ends. This CDR3 is 17 amino acids long. The germline CDR1 and CDR2 sequences are MDHEN and SYDVKM. This chain's CDR3 is CASHGLVGADAGNEQFF. CDR3 DNA sequence: TGTGCCAGCCATGGGCTGGTGGGAGCGGATGCTGGCAATGAGCAGTTCTTC.

For the CDR3, the DNA is TGTGCCAGCAGCAACAGGGATCGGGGACCTGGAAACACCATATATTTT. Translation gives CASSNRDRGPGNTIYF. The V call is TRBV11-2, the J call TRBJ1-3, with D perhaps matching TRBD1 (6 bases). Germline V lookup: CDR1 SGHAT, CDR2 FQNNGV. Trimming removed 5 bases at V and 2 bases at J, with 16 bases between. The CDR3 runs to 16 residues.

This clonotype was counted at least ten times. The V gene is TRBV18, the J gene TRBJ1-1; D unclear. This CDR3 comprises 19 residues. V gave up 8 bases and J gave up 4 bases, with 32 bases separating them. Germline V gene lookup returns CDR1 KGHSH and CDR2 LQKENI. The DNA of the CDR3 is TGTGCCAGCCAAGCTAAAGCGGAGGGAAGGTTCTTTTGGTCCACTGAAGCTTTCTTT. This codes for CASQAKAEGRFFWSTEAFF.

This clonotype was recorded a few times. The gene calls are TRBV5-1 and TRBJ2-7; 8 positions agree with TRBD1. CDR3 length: 16 residues. With 0 bases clipped from V and 4 bases from J, the junction kept 9 bases outside the gene matches. CDR1 is SGHRS and CDR2 is YFSETQ in the germline V gene. For the CDR3, the DNA is TGCGCCAGCAGCTTGGGCCCACCTGGACAGGGTTACGAGCAGTACTTC. Protein sequence: CASSLGPPGQGYEQYF.

The table lists this clonotype with many counts. The CDR3 nucleotides are TGCAGCGTCCGGGCCCCCCACCGGAGCTACGAGCAGTACTTC. The encoded protein is CSVRAPHRSYEQYF. V gene TRBV29-1 combines with J gene TRBJ2-7, with D uncertain. Germline assignment: CDR1 SQVTM and CDR2 ANQGSEA. Between the trimmed V and J ends, which lost 6 bases and 3 bases, there was a span of 18 bases. The CDR3 is 14 amino acids.

This clonotype showed up just a few times. The chain recombines TRBV6-1 with TRBJ2-2; weak D call: TRBD2 (5 bases). CDR3 length: 13 amino acids. The V gene lost 6 bases and the J gene lost 4 bases, with 9 bases spanning the gap. Per the germline V gene, CDR1 is MNHNS and CDR2 is SASEGT. CDR3 bases: TGTGCCAGCAGGGACTTGACCACCGGGGAGCTGTTTTTT. It yields the protein CASRDLTTGELFF.

On this clonotype: A much larger clone differs from this one at a single base, so this may be a read error. V is TRBV7-2 and J is TRBJ1-1; D remains ambiguous. The CDR3 consists of 12 residues. The V gene's germline CDR1 is SGHTA and CDR2 FQGNSA. The CDR3 nucleotides are TGTGCCAACAGCTTCTATAACACTGAAGCTTTCTTT. This codes for CANSFYNTEAFF.

V gene TRBV5-1 combines with J gene TRBJ2-7; a possible D gene is TRBD1 (5 bases). CDR3 size: 13 residues. The germline V gene encodes CDR1 SGHRS and CDR2 YFSETQ. V lost 3 bases and J lost 2, with 9 bases in between. For the CDR3, the DNA is TGCGCCAGCAGCTGGACACCTACCTACGAGCAGTACTTC. Encoded protein: CASSWTPTYEQYF.

The table lists this clonotype with a few counts. The V and J genes are TRBV6-1 and TRBJ2-1; no clear D. The V end lost 8 bases, the J end lost 0 bases, and 14 bases lay between the germline ends. Germline V CDR1 and CDR2: MNHNS, SASEGT. CDR3 length: 15 residues. CDR3 sequence reads: CASEYEPRSYNEQFF. CDR3 nucleotide sequence: TGTGCCAGCGAGTACGAGCCCCGCTCCTACAATGAGCAGTTCTTC.

Of note for this clonotype: A read error may explain this, as a much larger clone is one base away. This chain links TRBV7-2 with TRBJ2-7; 9 bases match TRBD2. The CDR3 length is 15 residues. The J segment lost 7 bases and the V segment lost 0 bases, leaving 7 bases of the junction unmatched. Germline CDR1 is SGHTA and CDR2 is FQGNSA. The chain's CDR3 is CASSLASGSRHEQYF. The DNA of the CDR3 is TGTGCCAGCAGCTTAGCTAGCGGGAGTCGGCATGAGCAGTACTTC.

This clonotype has only a few counts. The chain carries TRBV2 and TRBJ2-1, with a possible D match to TRBD2 (6 bases). V was pared by 4 bases and J by 7 bases, with 17 bases between. CDR3 length equals 15 residues. Per the germline V gene, CDR1 is SNHLY and CDR2 is FYNNEI. The CDR3 protein is CASSAASDAHNEQFF. The CDR3 DNA is TGTGCCAGCAGTGCGGCTAGCGACGCCCATAATGAGCAGTTCTTC.

This clonotype has ten or more counts. The chain couples TRBV28 to TRBJ1-5; perhaps TRBD1 as D (6 bases). Trimming stripped 5 bases from V and 1 base from J, with 21 bases between. There are 18 residues in the CDR3. Germline CDR1 and CDR2: MDHEN and SYDVKM. The CDR3, as DNA: TGTGCCAGCAGTCCCTGGACAGCCGAGATTCTAAGCAATCAGCCCCAGCATTTT. Translated: CASSPWTAEILSNQPQHF.

This chain joins TRBV20-1 and TRBJ2-1; D may be TRBD2 (6 bases). Trimming left V 3 bases short and J 2 bases short, with 8 bases between. Germline CDR1 and CDR2: DFQATT and SNEGSKA (reference sequence). The CDR3 has 13 amino acids. DNA of the CDR3: TGCAGTGCTAGGGAGGGTGCCTACAATGAGCAGTTCTTC. Its protein is CSAREGAYNEQFF.

This clonotype was seen many times. The rearrangement links TRBV20-1 to TRBJ1-1, with 8 bases aligning to TRBD1. Germline V gene data show CDR1 as DFQATT and CDR2 as SNEGSKA (reference sequence). The CDR3 is 14 residues long. With 0 bases clipped from V and 3 bases from J, the junction kept 3 bases outside the gene matches. CDR3 loop: CSARDAGGYTEAFF. In DNA, the CDR3 is TGCAGTGCTAGAGATGCAGGGGGCTACACTGAAGCTTTCTTT.

The V gene is TRBV7-2, the J gene TRBJ2-6; 11 nucleotides line up with TRBD1. The germline gives CDR1 SGHTA, CDR2 FQGNSA. The junction had 5 bases not matched to a gene; V was cut back by 3 bases and J by 4 bases. The CDR3 loop spans 17 amino acids. DNA of the CDR3: TGTGCCAGCAGCTTCGGACAGGGGGCGGCAGGGGCCAACGTCCTGACTTTC. Translation: CASSFGQGAAGANVLTF.

The chain joins TRBV7-2 to TRBJ2-3, with D perhaps given as TRBD1 or TRBD2 (5 bases each). The germline V and J ends were trimmed by 5 bases and 1 base, with 13 bases remaining between them. The CDR3 sequence is 15 residues long. CDR1 is SGHTA, CDR2 FQGNSA, per germline. CDR3 residues: CASSPPGLGTDTQYF. The CDR3 DNA sequence: TGTGCCAGCAGCCCTCCGGGGCTGGGCACAGATACGCAGTATTTT.

The gene calls are TRBV5-5 and TRBJ2-1; TRBD2 agrees at 14 bases. The CDR3 runs to 21 residues. V shed 6 bases, J shed 0 bases, and the junction held 17 bases outside the gene matches. Germline V lookup: CDR1 SGHKS, CDR2 YYEKEE (reference sequence). CDR3 nucleotides: TGTGCCAGCACCTATTACGGGGAGCCAGGGACTAGCGGGGGCTCCTACAATGAGCAGTTCTTC. Translation: CASTYYGEPGTSGGSYNEQFF.

This clonotype has a handful of counts. The rearrangement links TRBV28 to TRBJ1-1; D not certain. CDR3 length: 13 amino acids. The ends were cut back, 11 bases at V and 0 bases at J, with 13 bases in the middle. CDR1 MDHEN and CDR2 SYDVKM come from the germline V gene. Here the CDR3 reads CAGRDHLNTEAFF. CDR3 bases: TGTGCCGGAAGAGATCACCTGAACACTGAAGCTTTCTTT.

This clonotype was counted at least ten times. The rearrangement links TRBV12-3 or TRBV12-4 to TRBJ2-5; 8 positions agree with TRBD2. V shed 2 bases and J 5 bases; nucleotides not matched to a gene: 4. This CDR3 region has 14 residues. The DNA of the CDR3 is TGTGCCAGCAGTTTACGGGGGGGCGGGGAGACCCAGTACTTC. The encoded protein is CASSLRGGGETQYF.

This clonotype was counted many times. The rearrangement uses TRBV18 and TRBJ2-5; the D is unclear. V was shortened by 5 bases and J by 5 bases, with 12 bases between the two germline ends. This CDR3 is 13 amino acids long. Germline V lookup: CDR1 KGHSH, CDR2 LQKENI. CDR3 residues: CASSNGRRETQYF. The CDR3 DNA is TGTGCCAGCTCAAATGGACGTCGGGAGACCCAGTACTTC.

This chain joins TRBV7-2 and TRBJ2-2, with D possibly being TRBD1 (5 bases). V shed 5 bases and J shed 2 bases, with 15 bases lying between them. The CDR3 contains 16 residues. Germline V CDR1 and CDR2: SGHTA, FQGNSA. The CDR3 spells CASSHPGNVNTGELFF. Here the CDR3 DNA reads TGTGCCAGCAGCCACCCAGGGAACGTAAACACCGGGGAGCTGTTTTTT. Full variable domain (rest looked up from reference TRBV7-2 and TRBJ2-2): GAGVSQSPSNKVTEKGKDVELRCDPISGHTALYWYRQSLGQGLEFLIYFQGNSAPDKSGLPSDRFSAERTGGSVSTLTIQRTQQEDSAVYLCASSHPGNVNTGELFFGEGSRLTVL.

This clonotype has ten or more counts. The V and J genes are TRBV20-1 and TRBJ2-7; D is unresolved. CDR1 is DFQATT, CDR2 SNEGSKA, per germline (reference sequence). Trimming removed 0 bases from V and 5 bases from J, with 11 bases in between. This CDR3 is 13 amino acids long. Here the CDR3 reads CSARDPISNEQYF. In nucleotides, the CDR3 is TGCAGTGCTAGAGACCCGATTAGCAACGAGCAGTACTTC.

The rearrangement joins TRBV3-1 to TRBJ2-2; D may be TRBD2 (6 bases). This CDR3 contains 15 residues. The V end lost 3 bases, the J end lost 6 bases, and 14 bases lay between the germline ends. Germline V gene data show CDR1 as LGHDT and CDR2 as YNNKEL (reference sequence). Here the CDR3 DNA reads TGTGCCAGCAGCCAGTTCGGTGGGAGGTCCGGGGAGCTGTTTTTT. Its translation: CASSQFGGRSGELFF.

The sample holds many counts of this clonotype. The genes are TRBV30 and TRBJ2-5, with unresolved D. The ends were cut back, 3 bases at V and 5 bases at J, with 16 bases in the middle. Germline CDR1 is GTSNPN and CDR2 is SVGIG (reference sequence). CDR3 size: 14 residues. CDR3 protein: CAWRDEGLSETQYF. The CDR3 DNA sequence: TGTGCCTGGAGGGACGAAGGGTTATCGGAGACCCAGTACTTC. The variable domain in full, completed from reference TRBV30 and TRBJ2-5, reads SQTIHQWPATLVQPVGSPLSLECTVEGTSNPNLYWYRQAAGRGLQLLFYSVGIGQISSEVPQNLSASRPQDRQFILSSKKLLLSDSGFYLCAWRDEGLSETQYFGPGTRLLVL.

The V call is TRBV20-1, the J call TRBJ2-3; 7 bases fit TRBD2. The CDR3 is 14 amino acids. Germline V gene sequence: CDR1 DFQATT, CDR2 SNEGSKA (reference sequence). V trimming: 4 bases; J trimming: 0 bases; junction bases outside the gene matches: 4. In DNA, the CDR3 is TGCAGTGCTAAAGCGGGGATCAGCACAGATACGCAGTATTTT. Its translation: CSAKAGISTDTQYF.

Ten or more counts support this clonotype. The chain uses TRBV6-5 and TRBJ2-7, with D perhaps assigned TRBD1 or TRBD2 (6 bases each). CDR3 length: 14 amino acids. Germline V gives CDR1 MNHEY, CDR2 SVGAGI. V lost 6 bases and J 4 bases, leaving 16 bases between the germline ends. The CDR3 reads CASSYGGGGYEQYF. In DNA, the CDR3 is TGTGCCAGCAGCTACGGAGGGGGTGGGTACGAGCAGTACTTC.

The V call is TRBV7-8, the J call TRBJ2-1; D might be TRBD1 (5 bases). Per germline, CDR1 SGHVS and CDR2 FQNEAQ. With 8 bases removed from V and 0 bases from J, the gap between germline ends came to 8 bases. This CDR3 spans 13 amino acids. CDR3 nucleotide sequence: TGTGCCAGCGTCCAGGGCTCCTACAATGAGCAGTTCTTC. Translating it yields CASVQGSYNEQFF. Based on the CDR3 plus reference TRBV7-8 and TRBJ2-1, the full variable domain is GAGVSQSPRYKVAKRGQDVALRCDPISGHVSLFWYQQALGQGPEFLTYFQNEAQLDKSGLPSDRFFAERPEGSVSTLKIQRTQQEDSAVYLCASVQGSYNEQFFGPGTRLTVL.